This T cell receptor (beta chain) comes out of a study of blood T cells in healthy people across ages. The length of the CDR3 is 13 residues. Per the germline V gene, CDR1 is LNHNV and CDR2 is YYDKDF (reference sequence). With respect to this clonotype: Its antigen is not identified. This may be a read error: a much more frequent sequence differs by one nucleotide.

Combining a sample-barcoded 5' primer with a J-beta primer mix, a second PCR ran for roughly 7 to 11 cycles. Via MiXCR, TCRdb re-called the 5' RACE reads, giving one row per CDR3 protein. The sample includes approximately 1,100,000 distinct CDR3 sequences, roughly 45% of them seen just once. General study results and limits: Those diversity estimates obtained from one million T cells were thought to be underestimates. Whereas aged donors had fewer naive CD4+ cells, long-lived donors had more of them and higher diversity.

Samples had at least 6 million PBMCs isolated from them. Sequenced: blood. The chain carries TRBV15 and TRBJ2-5; D gene ambiguous. The assigned J gene may be wrong: the sequence end matches TRBJ2-7 better. The TCR originated in a woman aged 55-70 years in good health. CDR3 in DNA: TGTGCCACCAGCCCCCCGTATCAGTACGAGCAGTACTTC. Translated, it gives CATSPPYQYEQYF.